Listed here are 7 T cell receptor beta chains from one sample, sequenced in a study of cytomegalovirus exposure and HLA in healthy donors (dated by TCRdb to about 2017). To prepare the library, the immunoSEQ multiplex PCR assay was applied. For the multiplex PCR, a mixture combining 60 forward primers for TCR Vbeta segments and 13 reverse primers for TCR Jbeta segments was used. TCRdb took over this immuneACCESS table, retaining in-frame rearrangements with V and J assigned. Such tables are incomplete; in checked studies, under half of the missing clones stem from an unresolved V gene, and the remainder is unexplained. This sample gives 200,000 to 250,000 clones in total; approximately 84% of them show up just once. The ten largest make up about 0.58% of the sample. Sequenced input: PBMCs. These receptor sequences come from a woman in her forties in good health and CMV-seronegative.

There are a few counts of this clone. The chain combines TRBV7-9 with TRBJ2-1; D remains unclear. V was clipped by 5 bases and J by 5 bases, with 19 bases between them. The CDR3 contains 16 residues. Germline CDR1 is SEHNR and CDR2 is FQNEAQ (reference sequence). In nucleotides, the CDR3 is TGTGCCAGCAGCCCCCCTGATCCCGGGTCGAACAATGAGCAGTTCTTC. Residues: CASSPPDPGSNNEQFF.

A few counts support this clone. CDR3 bases: TGTGCCAGCAGTTACGGCTTACCGACAATGAACACTGAAGCTTTCTTT. The encoded protein is CASSYGLPTMNTEAFF. This rearrangement joins TRBV6-5 to TRBJ1-1; D not resolved. V was clipped by 2 bases and J by 0 bases, with 13 bases between them. The CDR3 runs to 16 residues. Looked up from germline, CDR1 is MNHEY and CDR2 is SVGAGI.

The V call is TRBV4-1, the J call TRBJ2-5; weak D call: TRBD1 (6 bases). The CDR3 has 16 amino acids. V was trimmed by 4 bases and J by 5 bases, leaving 20 bases between them. CDR1 MGHRA and CDR2 YSYEKL come from the germline V gene. The CDR3 nucleotides are TGCGCCAGCAGCCCAGGGGCACAGGGCTTGGTGGAGACCCAGTACTTC. Translation: CASSPGAQGLVETQYF.

CDR3 in amino acids: CAAGRSENTQYF. DNA of the CDR3: TGTGCCGCGGGACGGAGCGAAAATACGCAGTATTTT. The rearrangement uses TRBV6-1 and TRBJ2-3; D might be TRBD2 (6 bases). The CDR3 has 12 residues. V lost 11 bases to trimming and J lost 7 bases, with 16 bases between them. The V gene's germline CDR1 is MNHNS and CDR2 SASEGT.

The sample holds a few counts of this clone. The chain couples TRBV6-5 to TRBJ2-7; 7 nucleotides line up with TRBD1. The CDR3 is 15 amino acids. The germline V gene encodes CDR1 MNHEY and CDR2 SVGAGI. Germline trimming cut 5 bases from V and 3 bases from J; bases unmatched to any gene: 10. CDR3 in amino acids: CASSARGRGFYEQYF. The CDR3 nucleotides read TGTGCCAGCAGTGCCCGGGGCAGGGGGTTCTACGAGCAGTACTTC.

The V and J genes are TRBV11-1 and TRBJ2-7; 7 positions agree with TRBD1. This CDR3 is 14 amino acids long. V lost 5 bases to trimming and J lost 4 bases; unmatched junction nucleotides: 8. The germline gives CDR1 SGHAT, CDR2 FQDESV (reference sequence). CDR3 in DNA: TGTGCCAGCAGCCCCCAACAGGGGCTTTACGAGCAGTACTTC. It specifies CASSPQQGLYEQYF. The full variable domain, its missing parts supplied by reference TRBV11-1 and TRBJ2-7, is EAEVAQSPRYKITEKSQAVAFWCDPISGHATLYWYRQILGQGPELLVQFQDESVVDDSQLPKDRFSAERLKGVDSTLKIQPAELGDSAMYLCASSPQQGLYEQYFGPGTRLTVT.

The chain joins TRBV21-1 to TRBJ2-1; the table's TRBD2 call for D was not verified on the DNA. TRBV21-1 is an annotated pseudogene. This CDR3 has 11 amino acids. The CDR3 loop is CARLKVGGQFF. CDR3 nucleotide sequence: TGTGCCAGGCTCAAGGTGGGAGGGCAGTTCTTC.